Below are 21 T cell receptor beta chains sequenced from a single sample in a study of molecular identifiers for immune sequencing clone quantification. TCRdb redid the calling of the PCR reads with MiXCR, one entry per CDR3 protein. The sample gives about 640,000 distinct CDR3 sequences, just under 20% of which show up once; roughly 0.83% is in the top ten. The sample taken for sequencing was naive CD8+ T cells from blood, with Jurkat cell RNA spiked in. Subset in this sample: FACS-sorted CD8+CD4-CCR7+CD45RA+ naive T cells. The receptor set was obtained from a human donor in good health. Some libraries in this study had Jurkat cell RNA spiked in.

This clonotype has a count of ten or more. The chain combines TRBV7-6 with TRBJ2-5, with D perhaps TRBD1 (6 bases). Germline V gene sequence: CDR1 SGHVS, CDR2 FNYEAQ. Trimming removed 1 base at V and 1 base at J, with 10 bases between. CDR3 length: 15 residues. The CDR3 nucleotides are TGTGCCAGCAGCTTAGGGGGACACCCCCAAGAGACCCAGTACTTC. Its protein product is CASSLGGHPQETQYF.

The V and J genes are TRBV27 and TRBJ1-2; no definite D call. Looked up from germline, CDR1 is MNHEY and CDR2 is SMNVEV (reference sequence). V lost 6 bases to trimming and J lost 5 bases, with 13 bases between them. The length of the CDR3 is 13 residues. CDR3 sequence reads: CASSPSIAYGYTF. The DNA for the CDR3 is TGTGCCAGCAGCCCCTCCATTGCTTATGGCTACACCTTC.

About this clonotype: This may be a read error, as it is one base from a much larger clone. V is TRBV18 and J is TRBJ1-1; TRBD1 might be the D (6 bases). CDR1 and CDR2 from the germline V gene are KGHSH and LQKENI. The CDR3 runs to 16 residues. CDR3 residues: CACSREGGAPGTEAFF. The CDR3 DNA reads as TGTGCCTGCTCTCGAGAAGGGGGGGCCCCGGGCACTGAAGCTTTCTTT.

Regarding this clonotype: The CDR3 end shows no conserved phenylalanine or tryptophan, and so a read error is likely. The rearrangement links TRBV4-3 to TRBJ2-3; the D gene is possibly TRBD1 (5 bases). CDR1 is LGHNA and CDR2 is YSLEER in the germline V gene. The length of the CDR3 is 15 residues. DNA of the CDR3: TGCACCAGCAGCCTAGACAGAAAGGGCATGGATACGCAGTATTCT. Protein sequence: CTSSLDRKGMDTQYS.

For this clonotype: One base away lies a much larger clone, so this may be a sequencing read error. This is likely a read error, given that the CDR3 carries no conserved phenylalanine or tryptophan at its end. This rearrangement joins TRBV6-6 to TRBJ1-1; D gene uncertain. The germline V gene encodes CDR1 MNHNY and CDR2 SVGAGI (reference sequence). The CDR3 spans 13 residues. Trimming stripped 7 bases from V and 1 base from J, with 10 bases between. CDR3: CASILGQNTEAFS. The CDR3 coding sequence is TGTGCCAGCATCCTGGGCCAGAACACTGAAGCTTTCTCT.

This clonotype was detected many times. This sequence joins TRBV4-3 and TRBJ2-3, with D perhaps TRBD2 (7 bases). V lost 0 bases, J lost 0 bases, and 16 bases lay in between. Germline-derived CDR1 and CDR2 are LGHNA and YSLEER. This CDR3 has 18 residues. This chain's CDR3 is CASSQEGGWGASTDTQYF. The CDR3 DNA reads as TGCGCCAGCAGCCAAGAGGGGGGGTGGGGGGCTAGCACAGATACGCAGTATTTT.

Worth noting for this clonotype: A much larger clone lies one base from this, so it may be a read error. The rearrangement uses TRBV5-1 and TRBJ2-1; D not resolved. The CDR3 is 12 amino acids. CDR1 SGHRS and CDR2 YFSETQ come from the germline V gene. Trimming left V 3 bases short and J 12 bases short, with 13 bases between. CDR3 DNA sequence: TGCGCCAGCAGCTCACCAGTCTATGGGCAGTTCTTC. Protein: CASSSPVYGQFF.

The sample holds many counts of this clonotype. The chain has TRBV7-9 and TRBJ2-3; D tentatively reads TRBD1 or TRBD2 (6 bases each). CDR1 SEHNR and CDR2 FQNEAQ come from the germline V gene (reference sequence). V was shortened by 0 bases and J by 0 bases, with 22 bases between the two germline ends. This CDR3 has 20 amino acids. The CDR3 spells CASSLAMGGIPTHSTDTQYF. The CDR3 DNA is TGTGCCAGCAGCTTAGCGATGGGGGGCATTCCAACCCATAGCACAGATACGCAGTATTTT. Full variable domain (missing parts from reference TRBV7-9 and TRBJ2-3): DTGVSQNPRHKITKRGQNVTFRCDPISEHNRLYWYRQTLGQGPEFLTYFQNEAQLEKSRLLSDRFSAERPKGSFSTLEIQRTEQGDSAMYLCASSLAMGGIPTHSTDTQYFGPGTRLTVL.

This clonotype was picked up many times. The J gene is TRBJ1-5, the V gene TRBV19; D remains unclear. CDR3 length: 14 amino acids. The V end lost 6 bases, the J end lost 6 bases, and 15 bases lay between the germline ends. Germline V gene sequence: CDR1 LNHDA, CDR2 SQIVND (reference sequence). CDR3 coding DNA: TGTGCCAGTAGCTACGGACCGTGGGGTCAGCCCCAGCATTTT. Amino acids: CASSYGPWGQPQHF.

On this clonotype: The conserved final phenylalanine or tryptophan is absent from the CDR3, which likely points to a read error. The chain combines TRBV9 with TRBJ1-1, with 8 bases aligning to TRBD1. After removal of 4 bases from V and 3 bases from J, the junction contained 8 bases not matched to a gene. Germline V lookup: CDR1 SGDLS, CDR2 YYNGEE. This CDR3 is 15 amino acids long. The DNA of the CDR3 is TGTGCCAGCAGCCCCGGACAGGGTTTGGACACTGAAGCTTTCCTT. This encodes CASSPGQGLDTEAFL.

This clonotype was detected many times. The chain carries TRBV7-9 and TRBJ1-2; D is uncertain. Trimming removed 4 bases at V and 4 bases at J, with 13 bases between. The CDR3 spans 14 residues. CDR1 is SEHNR and CDR2 is FQNEAQ in the germline V gene (reference sequence). CDR3 DNA sequence: TGTGCCAGCAGCTCCCAAGGCTCTCTCTATGGCTACACCTTC. This translates into CASSSQGSLYGYTF.

This clonotype was counted ten times or more. This rearrangement joins TRBV14 to TRBJ2-5; D is possibly TRBD1 or TRBD2 (5 bases each). The V gene's germline CDR1 is SGHDN and CDR2 FVKESK. V lost 5 bases to trimming and J lost 2 bases, with 15 bases between them. The CDR3 runs 15 residues. Here the CDR3 reads CASSKWDEKQETQYF. CDR3 DNA: TGTGCCAGCAGCAAATGGGACGAAAAACAAGAGACCCAGTACTTC.

The V and J genes are TRBV2 and TRBJ1-5, with a possible D match to TRBD1 (5 bases). This CDR3 comprises 14 residues. Trimming removed 2 bases from V and 7 bases from J, with 12 bases in between. Germline-derived CDR1 and CDR2 are SNHLY and FYNNEI. Written as DNA, the CDR3 is TGTGCCAGCAGTGAATCCCCAGGGTGGCAGCCCCAGCATTTT. Translating gives CASSESPGWQPQHF.

This chain links TRBV6-2 or TRBV6-3 with TRBJ2-7; unclear D gene. V was cut by 3 bases and J by 2 bases, with 11 bases left in between. This CDR3 has 14 residues. Germline V lookup: CDR1 MNHEY, CDR2 SVGEGT. The CDR3 bases are TGTGCCAGCAGTTATATCAACGGACCCTACGAGCAGTACTTC. Its translation: CASSYINGPYEQYF.

In its sample, this clonotype was seen many times. The chain couples TRBV4-3 to TRBJ2-7, with D uncertain. The CDR3 sequence is 15 residues long. Germline CDR1 and CDR2: LGHNA and YSLEER. Trimming removed 0 bases at V and 3 bases at J, with 12 bases between. The chain's CDR3 is CASSQDRNSLYEQYF. CDR3 nucleotide sequence: TGCGCCAGCAGCCAAGATAGGAACAGCCTCTACGAGCAGTACTTC.

The J gene is TRBJ1-4, the V gene TRBV25-1; the D gene is possibly TRBD1 (6 bases). The CDR3 is made up of 17 amino acids. Trimming took off 1 base at V and 0 bases at J, with 12 bases between the two ends. CDR1 is MGHDK, CDR2 SYGVNS, per germline. Here the CDR3 reads CASSEFTGSATNEKLFF. The CDR3 DNA is TGTGCCAGCAGTGAATTCACAGGGAGTGCAACTAATGAAAAACTGTTTTTT.

Details on this clonotype: This may be a read error: a much more frequent sequence differs by one nucleotide. This chain joins TRBV11-2 and TRBJ1-2; D uncertain. Trimming took off 5 bases at V and 9 bases at J, with 16 bases between the two ends. Per the germline V gene, CDR1 is SGHAT and CDR2 is FQNNGV. The CDR3 extends over 13 amino acids. CDR3: CASSIGTEYSYTF. DNA for the CDR3: TGTGCCAGCAGCATCGGAACGGAATATAGCTACACCTTC.

This clonotype was counted ten times or more. The rearrangement uses TRBV9 and TRBJ2-3; 7 bases map to TRBD2. The CDR3 extends over 14 amino acids. V shed 2 bases, J shed 5 bases, and the junction held 5 bases outside the gene matches. Germline CDR1 is SGDLS and CDR2 is YYNGEE. The DNA of the CDR3 is TGTGCCAGCAGCGTGGCGGGGGATGTAGATACGCAGTATTTT. It translates to CASSVAGDVDTQYF.

At least ten counts were recorded for this clonotype. The chain has TRBV11-2 and TRBJ2-7; no definite D call. CDR1 and CDR2 (germline): SGHAT, FQNNGV. CDR3 size: 14 residues. Trimming removed 6 bases at V and 2 bases at J, with 14 bases between. The DNA of the CDR3 is TGTGCCAGCAGGGCCACGGAGTACCCCTACGAGCAGTACTTC. Translating it yields CASRATEYPYEQYF.

This clonotype was counted a few times. The rearrangement uses TRBV15 and TRBJ1-5; 8 bases match TRBD1. CDR1 and CDR2 from the germline V gene are LNHNV and YYDKDF (reference sequence). The V and J ends lost 0 bases and 4 bases, in that order; junction bases with no gene match: 5. The CDR3 runs 16 residues. CDR3 DNA: TGTGCCACCAGCAGAGATAGGACAGGGAGTAATCAGCCCCAGCATTTT. This sequence encodes CATSRDRTGSNQPQHF.

This clonotype was seen at least ten times. The J gene is TRBJ2-5, the V gene TRBV7-9, with D uncertain. Trimming removed 2 bases at V and 5 bases at J, with 6 bases between. There are 12 residues in the CDR3. Germline V gene lookup returns CDR1 SEHNR and CDR2 FQNEAQ (reference sequence). CDR3 bases: TGTGCCAGCAGCTTATTTCCTGAGACCCAGTACTTC. This sequence encodes CASSLFPETQYF.